This T cell receptor (beta chain) was documented in a study of T-cell reconstitution after alpha-beta-depleted transplantation in children. CDR1 and CDR2 from the germline V gene are SEHNR and FQNEAQ (reference sequence). The V and J ends lost 5 bases and 2 bases, in that order; junction bases with no gene match: 11. This CDR3 region has 16 residues. Library preparation (for TCRbeta) was performed with unique molecular identifiers. TCRdb reprocessed the PCR reads via MiXCR and lists one record per CDR3 protein. The top ten hold less than 4% of the sample, which has about 540,000 distinct CDR3 sequences, 15% to 20% seen once.

The chain links TRBV7-9 to TRBJ1-1, with 7 nucleotides matching TRBD1. The sequence was obtained from a human donor who donated a stem cell graft to a child with acute lymphoblastic leukemia. The sequencing here drew on PBMCs from the stem cell graft donor, taken from the stem cell graft. The CDR3 loop is CASSNRDSLYNTEAFF. The CDR3 coding sequence is TGTGCCAGCAGCAACCGGGACAGCCTTTACAACACTGAAGCTTTCTTT.